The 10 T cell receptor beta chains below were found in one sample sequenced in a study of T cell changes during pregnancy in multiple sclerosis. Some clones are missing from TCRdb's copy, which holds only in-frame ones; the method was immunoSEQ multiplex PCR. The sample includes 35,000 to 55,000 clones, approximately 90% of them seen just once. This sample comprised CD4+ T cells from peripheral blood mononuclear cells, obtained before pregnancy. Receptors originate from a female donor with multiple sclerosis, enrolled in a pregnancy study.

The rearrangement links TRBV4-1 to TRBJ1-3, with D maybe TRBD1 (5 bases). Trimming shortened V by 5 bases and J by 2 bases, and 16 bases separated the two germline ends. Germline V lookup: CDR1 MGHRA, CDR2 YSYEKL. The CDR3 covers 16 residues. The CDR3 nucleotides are TGCGCCAGCAGCGATGCTAAATTGGACACTGGAAACACCATATATTTT. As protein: CASSDAKLDTGNTIYF.

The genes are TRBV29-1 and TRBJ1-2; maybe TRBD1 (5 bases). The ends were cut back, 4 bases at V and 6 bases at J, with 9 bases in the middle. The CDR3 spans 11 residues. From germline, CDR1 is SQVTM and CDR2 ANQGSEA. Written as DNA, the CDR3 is TGCAGCGTTGCCAGGGCCGATGGCTACACCTTC. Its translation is CSVARADGYTF.

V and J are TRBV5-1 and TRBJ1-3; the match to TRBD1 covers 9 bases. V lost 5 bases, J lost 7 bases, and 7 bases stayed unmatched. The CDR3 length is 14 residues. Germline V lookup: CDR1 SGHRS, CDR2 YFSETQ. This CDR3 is CASRPPGTGNTIYF. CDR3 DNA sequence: TGCGCCAGCAGACCTCCCGGGACAGGGAACACCATATATTTT.

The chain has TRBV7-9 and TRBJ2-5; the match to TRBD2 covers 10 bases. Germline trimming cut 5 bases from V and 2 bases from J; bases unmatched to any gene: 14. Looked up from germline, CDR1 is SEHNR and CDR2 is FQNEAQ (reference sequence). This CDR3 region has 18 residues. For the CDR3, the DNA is TGTGCCAGCAGCCAGGGGAGGAGCGGGAGGGATCTACAAGAGACCCAGTACTTC. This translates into CASSQGRSGRDLQETQYF.

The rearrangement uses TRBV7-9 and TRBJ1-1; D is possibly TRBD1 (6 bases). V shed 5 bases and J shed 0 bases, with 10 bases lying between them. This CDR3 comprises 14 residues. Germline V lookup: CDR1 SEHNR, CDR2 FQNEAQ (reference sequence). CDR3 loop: CASSVTGLNTEAFF. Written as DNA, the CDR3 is TGTGCCAGCAGCGTGACAGGTCTGAACACTGAAGCTTTCTTT.

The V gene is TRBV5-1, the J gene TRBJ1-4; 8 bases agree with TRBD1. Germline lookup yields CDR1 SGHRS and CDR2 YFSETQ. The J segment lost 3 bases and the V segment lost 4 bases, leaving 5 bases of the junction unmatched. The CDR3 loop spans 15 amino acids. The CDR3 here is CASSLTDRANEKLFF. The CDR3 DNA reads TGCGCCAGCAGCCTAACGGACAGGGCTAATGAAAAACTGTTTTTT.

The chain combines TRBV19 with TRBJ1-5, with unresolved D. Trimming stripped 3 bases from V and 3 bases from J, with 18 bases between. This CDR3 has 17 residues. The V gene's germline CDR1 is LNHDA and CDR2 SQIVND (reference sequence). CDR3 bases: TGTGCCAGTAGTATCGGGGTAAGAGGAGTCCCCAATCAGCCCCAGCATTTT. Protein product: CASSIGVRGVPNQPQHF.

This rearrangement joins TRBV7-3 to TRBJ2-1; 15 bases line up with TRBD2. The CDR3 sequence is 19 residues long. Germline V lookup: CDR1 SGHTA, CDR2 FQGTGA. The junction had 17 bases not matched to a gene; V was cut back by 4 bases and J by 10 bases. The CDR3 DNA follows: TGTGCCAGCAGCTCCATGCGGACTAGCGGGAGGGCCCAAGGTAGCGAGCAGTTCTTC. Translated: CASSSMRTSGRAQGSEQFF.

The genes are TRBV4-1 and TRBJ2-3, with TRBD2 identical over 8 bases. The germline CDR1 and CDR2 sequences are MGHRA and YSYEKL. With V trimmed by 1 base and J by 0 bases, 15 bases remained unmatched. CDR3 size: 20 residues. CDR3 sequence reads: CASSQGGSGGNLLSTDTQYF. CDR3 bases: TGCGCCAGCAGCCAAGGAGGGAGCGGGGGCAATCTTCTAAGCACAGATACGCAGTATTTT.

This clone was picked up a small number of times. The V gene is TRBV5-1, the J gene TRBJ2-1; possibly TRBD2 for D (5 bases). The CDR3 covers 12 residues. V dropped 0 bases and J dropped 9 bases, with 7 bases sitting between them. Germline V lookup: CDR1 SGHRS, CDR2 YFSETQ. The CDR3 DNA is TGCGCCAGCAGCTTGGCCGAGGGTGAGCAGTTCTTC. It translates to CASSLAEGEQFF.